This T cell receptor (beta chain) was captured in a study of blood T cell repertoires in COVID-19. As for the study in general: COVID-19 samples, acute and convalescent, were from the United States, Italy and Spain. Sample material is recorded as cDNA or gDNA derived from T cells, B-cell-depleted T cells, or PBMCs.

Authors' data handling: Scientists estimated how many nucleated cells there were by amplifying reference gene primers. The method was immunoSEQ multiplex PCR; TCRdb's version includes in-frame clones alone and lacks a portion of them. Clone size and V and J calls were adopted from that table, with D and trimming inferred from the DNA. Of 300,000 to 400,000 clones in the sample, under 95% were seen once. Germline V CDR1 and CDR2: MGHDK, SYGVNS. This CDR3 comprises 12 residues. V was pared by 6 bases and J by 6 bases, with 11 bases between. The receptor was derived from a woman under 30 who had recovered from COVID-19. The sequenced sample consisted of peripheral blood. This chain connects TRBV25-1 to TRBJ1-1, with a possible D match to TRBD1 (6 bases). CDR3 DNA sequence: TGTGCCAGCAGAGGGACAAGCCCTGAAGCTTTCTTT. This gives the protein CASRGTSPEAFF.